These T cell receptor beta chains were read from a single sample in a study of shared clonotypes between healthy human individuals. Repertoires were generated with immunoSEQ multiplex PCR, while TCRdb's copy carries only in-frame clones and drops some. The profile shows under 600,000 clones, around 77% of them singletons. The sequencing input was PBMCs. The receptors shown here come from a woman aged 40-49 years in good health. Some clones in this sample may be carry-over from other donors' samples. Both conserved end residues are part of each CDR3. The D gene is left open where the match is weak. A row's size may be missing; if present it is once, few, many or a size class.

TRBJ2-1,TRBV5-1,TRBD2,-,TGCGCCAGCAGCTCGCCCGGGACTAGCGGGAGAGAGACCTACAATGAGCAGTTCTTC,CASSSPGTSGRETYNEQFF
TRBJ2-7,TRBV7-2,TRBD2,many,TGTGCCAGCAGCCTCACTAGCGGGAGGTCCTACGAGCAGTACTTC,CASSLTSGRSYEQYF
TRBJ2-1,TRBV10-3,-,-,TGTGCCATCAGTGAGTCGCTCAGCTCCTACAATGAGCAGTTCTTC,CAISESLSSYNEQFF
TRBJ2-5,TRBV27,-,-,TGTGCCAGCAGTCCGGGACTCCCAAAAGGAGAGACCCAGTACTTC,CASSPGLPKGETQYF
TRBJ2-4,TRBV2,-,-,TGTGCCAGCAGTGCAGGAATGGGATCAAACATTCAGTACTTC,CASSAGMGSNIQYF
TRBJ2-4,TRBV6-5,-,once,TGTGCCAGCCGAGGGGAGAAAAACATTCAGTACTTC,CASRGEKNIQYF
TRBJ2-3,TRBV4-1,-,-,TGCGCCAGCAGCCAAGTTGGGAGTGCGGATACGCAGTATTTT,CASSQVGSADTQYF
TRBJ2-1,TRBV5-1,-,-,TGCGCCAGCAGCCCAAGGACTGGGGGCAATGAGCAGTTCTTC,CASSPRTGGNEQFF
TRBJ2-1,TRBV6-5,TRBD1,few,TGTGCCAGCAGTGAACAGGGGGCCTACAATGAGCAGTTCTTC,CASSEQGAYNEQFF
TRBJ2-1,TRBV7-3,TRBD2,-,TGTGCCAGCAGCTTGAGGCCTAGCGGGAGAGGGTACAATGAGCAGTTCTTC,CASSLRPSGRGYNEQFF
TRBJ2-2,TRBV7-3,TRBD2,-,TGTGCCAGCAGCTTAACCGGGGTGACTAGCGGGAGTGGTGGCGGGGAGCTGTTTTTT,CASSLTGVTSGSGGGELFF
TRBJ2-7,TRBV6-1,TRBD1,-,TGTGCCAGCAGAGTGGGACAGGCCGAGCAGTACTTC,CASRVGQAEQYF
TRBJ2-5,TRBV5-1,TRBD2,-,TGCGCCAGCAGCTTAATAGCTAGCGGGACCGAGACCCAGTACTTC,CASSLIASGTETQYF
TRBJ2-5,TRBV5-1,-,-,TGCGCCAGCAGCTTGGACTACGAGGAGACCCAGTACTTC,CASSLDYEETQYF
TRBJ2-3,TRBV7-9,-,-,TGTGCCAGCAGCTTTAGGACTCCTAGCACAGATACGCAGTATTTT,CASSFRTPSTDTQYF